This T cell receptor (beta chain) was sequenced for a study of preoperative IRX-2 immunotherapy in early breast cancer. This clone was picked up a small number of times. Treatment noted: preoperative locoregional IRX-2 cytokine immunotherapy. Preoperative locoregional IRX-2 cytokine immunotherapy was tested in the phase Ib source study. Some clones are missing from TCRdb's copy, which holds only in-frame ones; the method was immunoSEQ multiplex PCR. The repertoire consists of fewer than 25,000 clones, with 85% to 90% occurring once and the leading ten covering 28%. This CDR3 is built from 13 residues. Per germline, CDR1 MGHDK and CDR2 SYGVNS. Trimming pared 5 bases from V and 5 bases from J, leaving 9 bases between.

The source is a human donor with breast cancer. Sequenced here: tumor tissue, sampled after IRX-2 immunotherapy. This chain joins TRBV25-1 and TRBJ2-2; no definite D call. The CDR3 spells CASSHLDTGELFF. In nucleotides, the CDR3 is TGTGCCAGCAGTCATCTGGATACCGGGGAGCTGTTTTTT.